This passage covers 22 T cell receptor beta chains from one sample sequenced in a study of blood T cells in healthy people across ages. With a J-beta primer mix and a sample-barcoded 5' primer, a second PCR ran roughly 6 to 11 cycles. TCRdb itself ran the 5' RACE reads through MiXCR, one entry per CDR3 protein. This table has 1.6 million or so distinct CDR3 sequences, roughly 32% appearing once. Sequenced input: blood. These receptors were collected from a young woman in good health.

This clonotype was counted a few times. The V gene is TRBV6-1, the J gene TRBJ1-4; D is unresolved. V was pared by 8 bases and J by 0 bases, with 13 bases between. Germline values: CDR1 MNHNS, CDR2 SASEGT. CDR3 length: 15 amino acids. The CDR3 here is CASRKRGATNEKLFF. DNA of the CDR3: TGTGCCAGCCGGAAGAGAGGAGCAACTAATGAAAAACTGTTTTTT.

The rearrangement uses TRBV9 and TRBJ1-2, with a weak D call TRBD1 (6 bases). The CDR3 totals 14 residues. The V end was cut by 2 bases, the J end by 7 bases, with 15 bases between. CDR1 is SGDLS, CDR2 YYNGEE, per germline. The CDR3 is CASSVGGGTSGYTF. The DNA for the CDR3 is TGTGCCAGCAGCGTGGGGGGCGGGACAAGTGGCTACACCTTC. Complete variable domain (other parts from reference TRBV9 and TRBJ1-2): DSGVTQTPKHLITATGQRVTLRCSPRSGDLSVYWYQQSLDQGLQFLIQYYNGEERAKGNILERFSAQQFPDLHSELNLSSLELGDSALYFCASSVGGGTSGYTFGSGTRLTVV.

The sample holds a few counts of this clonotype. The chain carries TRBV4-1 and TRBJ2-7; unclear D gene. There are 16 residues in the CDR3. Germline-derived CDR1 and CDR2 are MGHRA and YSYEKL. V was clipped by 0 bases and J by 0 bases, with 12 bases between them. CDR3 bases: TGCGCCAGCAGCCAAGATCGTATATTCCTCTCCTACGAGCAGTACTTC. Amino acid sequence: CASSQDRIFLSYEQYF.

This chain joins TRBV7-3 and TRBJ2-5, with D possibly being TRBD1 (9 bases). Germline CDR1 and CDR2: SGHTA and FQGTGA. The CDR3 is made up of 16 amino acids. Trimming cost V 5 bases and J 1 base, with 17 bases left between them. This CDR3 reads CASSPGGGQGQETQYF. Written as DNA, the CDR3 is TGTGCCAGCAGCCCGGGGGGGGGACAGGGCCAAGAGACCCAGTACTTC.

The chain links TRBV7-9 to TRBJ2-3; D gene unclear. CDR3 size: 14 residues. Trimming took off 0 bases at V and 6 bases at J, with 10 bases between the two ends. The germline gives CDR1 SEHNR, CDR2 FQNEAQ (reference sequence). The CDR3 reads CASSLALGGDTQYF. CDR3 coding DNA: TGTGCCAGCAGCTTAGCGCTGGGTGGCGATACGCAGTATTTT.

The rearrangement joins TRBV5-1 to TRBJ2-7; 9 nucleotides agree with TRBD1. The length of the CDR3 is 15 residues. Germline assignment: CDR1 SGHRS and CDR2 YFSETQ. The V segment lost 0 bases and the J segment 6 bases; nucleotides outside the gene matches: 7. The CDR3 loop reads CASSLEGTGRFEQYF. CDR3 nucleotide sequence: TGCGCCAGCAGCTTGGAGGGGACAGGGCGATTCGAGCAGTACTTC.

V gene TRBV23-1 combines with J gene TRBJ2-7; 11 bases match TRBD1. TRBV23-1 is an ORF, and what it does is uncertain. Unmatched junction bases numbered 8, after V lost 8 bases and J lost 5 bases. The CDR3 loop spans 14 amino acids. The CDR3 nucleotides read TGCGCCAGCCTCCCAGGGACAGGGGGAAACGAGCAGTACTTC. This sequence encodes CASLPGTGGNEQYF.

The CDR3 DNA reads TGTGCCAGCAGTTTAAGTGCTGGGAGGGCGCAGTACTTC. Its translation: CASSLSAGRAQYF. The rearrangement uses TRBV12-3 or TRBV12-4 and TRBJ2-7, with 7 bases aligning to TRBD2. There are 13 residues in the CDR3. V gave up 2 bases and J gave up 9 bases; unmatched junction bases: 7.

The rearrangement joins TRBV28 to TRBJ2-5; D remains ambiguous. The J call may be in error: the DNA end matches TRBJ2-7 better. Germline V gene lookup returns CDR1 MDHEN and CDR2 SYDVKM. CDR3 length: 14 residues. Written as DNA, the CDR3 is TGTGCCAGCAGCCTTGTGAGCGAGGTGAGCGAGCAGTACTTC. This codes for CASSLVSEVSEQYF.

Remarks on this clonotype: A much larger clone is a single base away; this may be a read error. CDR3 sequence reads: CASSVFLDEEAQYF. In nucleotides, the CDR3 is TGTGCCAGCAGTGTTTTTCTCGACGAAGAGGCCCAGTACTTC. V gene TRBV25-1 combines with J gene TRBJ2-5; D is unresolved. This CDR3 contains 14 residues. Germline CDR1 is MGHDK and CDR2 is SYGVNS.

This clonotype was counted a few times. The rearrangement links TRBV20-1 to TRBJ2-7; D call uncertain. Germline V gives CDR1 DFQATT, CDR2 SNEGSKA (reference sequence). V was clipped by 3 bases and J by 4 bases, with 13 bases between them. The CDR3 is made up of 13 amino acids. CDR3 region: CSASKQASYEQYF. CDR3 DNA: TGCAGTGCTAGCAAGCAGGCGAGTTACGAGCAGTACTTC.

Of note for this clonotype: This sequence may be a read error, since a much larger clone differs from it by one base. The chain couples TRBV10-3 to TRBJ2-1; 7 bases match TRBD2. The CDR3 runs 17 residues. Germline CDR1 reads ENHRY; CDR2 reads SYGVKD. The CDR3 is CAISGVLGTTIYSEQFF. The CDR3 nucleotides are TGTGCCATCAGTGGAGTCCTCGGGACTACAATATACAGTGAGCAGTTCTTC.

The chain has TRBV7-9 and TRBJ2-7; weak D call: TRBD1 (6 bases). CDR1 is SEHNR and CDR2 is FQNEAQ in the germline V gene (reference sequence). The V end was cut by 5 bases, the J end by 0 bases, with 20 bases between. This CDR3 has 17 amino acids. As DNA, the CDR3 is TGTGCCAGCAGCGTGGGAACAGGGACCCTCTCCTCCTACGAGCAGTACTTC. Encoded protein: CASSVGTGTLSSYEQYF.

The chain links TRBV18 to TRBJ2-1; the D call may be TRBD1 or TRBD2 (6 bases each). Deletions cut 3 bases from V and 2 bases from J, with 11 bases between. CDR1 and CDR2 (germline): KGHSH, LQKENI. The CDR3 loop spans 15 amino acids. The CDR3 spells CASSPGGPTYNEQFF. The CDR3 nucleotides read TGTGCCAGCTCACCGGGGGGCCCCACCTACAATGAGCAGTTCTTC.

The chain recombines TRBV18 with TRBJ2-1, with a weak D call TRBD1 (5 bases). Trimming left V 2 bases short and J 6 bases short, with 8 bases between. This CDR3 spans 13 amino acids. CDR1 is KGHSH and CDR2 is LQKENI in the germline V gene. DNA for the CDR3: TGTGCCAGCTCACCAGCCAGGGCCAATGAGCAGTTCTTC. It is translated as CASSPARANEQFF. Using reference TRBV18 and TRBJ2-1 for the parts outside the CDR3, the full variable domain is NAGVMQNPRHLVRRRGQEARLRCSPMKGHSHVYWYRQLPEEGLKFMVYLQKENIIDESGMPKERFSAEFPKEGPSILRIQQVVRGDSAAYFCASSPARANEQFFGPGTRLTVL.

This clonotype was counted between two and nine times. V gene TRBV5-6 combines with J gene TRBJ2-3, with 11 bases matching TRBD1. Germline assignment: CDR1 SGHDT and CDR2 YYEEEE. This CDR3 region has 16 residues. V shed 3 bases, J shed 6 bases, and the junction held 9 bases outside the gene matches. This chain's CDR3 is CASSYGTGGLPDTQYF. For the CDR3, the DNA is TGTGCCAGCAGCTACGGGACAGGGGGGCTTCCGGATACGCAGTATTTT.

To note about this clonotype: A much larger clone sits a single nucleotide away, making a read error possible. This rearrangement joins TRBV6-2 or TRBV6-3 to TRBJ1-5; TRBD1 matches 9 bases. CDR1 MNHEY and CDR2 SVGEGT come from the germline V gene. The CDR3 is 16 amino acids. Trimming at V came to 5 bases and at J to 3 bases, leaving 8 bases not matched to a gene. The CDR3 DNA sequence: TGTGCCAGCAGTGCACAGGGGGCGAAGATCAATCAGCCCCAGCATTTT. Its translation: CASSAQGAKINQPQHF.

This clonotype was recorded once. A read error is possible here, since a much larger clone lies one base away. V gene TRBV7-2 combines with J gene TRBJ2-7; D is undetermined. Germline V gene sequence: CDR1 SGHTA, CDR2 FQGNSA. This CDR3 is built from 13 residues. CDR3 sequence reads: CVSSRPEHYEQYF. Written as DNA, the CDR3 is TGTGTCAGCAGCCGGCCGGAGCACTACGAGCAGTACTTC.

The V gene is TRBV10-3, the J gene TRBJ1-5, with 10 bases fitting TRBD1. Trimming at V came to 4 bases and at J to 6 bases, leaving 3 bases not matched to a gene. The CDR3 has 14 residues. Germline CDR1 ENHRY, CDR2 SYGVKD. CDR3 nucleotides: TGTGCCATCAGTGGGGACAGGGGCGGTCAGCCCCAGCATTTT. Translating it yields CAISGDRGGQPQHF.

This clonotype showed up just a few times. This chain joins TRBV4-1 and TRBJ2-7; tentative D call: TRBD2 (6 bases). This CDR3 contains 13 residues. V dropped 4 bases and J dropped 1 base, with 8 bases sitting between them. Germline CDR1 MGHRA, CDR2 YSYEKL. CDR3 sequence (DNA): TGCGCCAGCAGCCGCGGGAATTCCTACGAGCAGTACTTC. Protein sequence: CASSRGNSYEQYF.

This clonotype came up a few times. J is TRBJ2-2 and V is TRBV7-3, with D perhaps matching TRBD2 (5 bases). This CDR3 has 15 amino acids. In germline, CDR1 is SGHTA, CDR2 FQGTGA. V lost 5 bases and J lost 7, with 17 bases in between. The CDR3 reads CASSPRGSSNGELFF. The CDR3 bases are TGTGCCAGCAGCCCACGGGGAAGTAGTAACGGGGAGCTGTTTTTT.

This clonotype has a handful of counts. The CDR3 DNA reads TGTGCCAGCAGCAATCGCCCCGCGCCGGACAAAAAATACCCCTACGAGCAGTACTTC. This codes for CASSNRPAPDKKYPYEQYF. The V call is TRBV21-1, the J call TRBJ2-7; the table names TRBD1, a call not compared with the DNA. TRBV21-1 is a pseudogene segment. This CDR3 is built from 19 residues.